This T cell receptor beta chain appears in the sequencing data of a study of blood T cell repertoires in COVID-19. Under the authors' procedure: The assay estimated nucleated cells by amplifying reference gene primers. TCRdb keeps only in-frame clones here, not all; method: immunoSEQ multiplex PCR. That table furnishes V, J and clone size, whereas the DNA furnished D and trimming. The sample lists 150,000 or so clones, 87% seen once, with less than 5.5% in the top ten. This CDR3 has 12 amino acids. Trimming cost V 6 bases and J 3 bases, with 8 bases left between them. CDR1 is KGHSH and CDR2 is LQKENI in the germline V gene. This clone was observed a few times.

This TCR was recovered from a human donor in a cohort sampled during active COVID-19. What was sequenced was peripheral blood. The J gene is TRBJ1-2, the V gene TRBV18; TRBD1 might be the D (5 bases). The CDR3 is CASSAGDYGYTF. DNA for the CDR3: TGTGCCAGCTCGGCGGGGGACTATGGCTACACCTTC.